Each of the 3 T cell receptor beta chains below was sequenced from the same sample in a study of shared clonotypes between healthy human individuals (TCRdb year 2020). Libraries were made using the immunoSEQ multiplex PCR assay. Imported from immuneACCESS, the table was reduced by TCRdb to in-frame sequences with V and J called. These copies leave out some clones; in studies compared against another copy, an unresolved V gene accounts for under half, and the cause of the remainder is not known. The sample has approximately 240,000 clones on record, about 65% of them singletons. The ten largest account for 11% of the sample. The sample was memory CD4+ T cells sorted from blood. The cell subset or site label on this specimen signifies: CD45RA-negative fraction. These TCRs come from a man younger than 45 in good health.

Notes on this clone: The sample contains more than one DNA sequence encoding this CDR3. This chain links TRBV11-3 with TRBJ2-2, with TRBD1 as a possible D gene (5 bases). This CDR3 is built from 15 residues. Trimming stripped 1 base from V and 4 bases from J, with 10 bases between. Germline assignment: CDR1 SGHNT and CDR2 YENEEA. Written as DNA, the CDR3 is TGTGCCAGCAGCTTAGGTTCTGGGGCCACCGGGGAGCTGTTTTTT. Amino acids: CASSLGSGATGELFF. Complete variable domain (other parts from reference TRBV11-3 and TRBJ2-2): EAGVVQSPRYKIIEKKQPVAFWCNPISGHNTLYWYLQNLGQGPELLIRYENEEAVDDSQLPKDRFSAERLKGVDSTLKIQPAELGDSAVYLCASSLGSGATGELFFGEGSRLTVL.

With respect to this clone: The junction does not match germline at one end; this may be a read error. J is TRBJ2-3 and V is TRBV5-1; 14 bases are shared with TRBD2. Germline V gene data show CDR1 as SGHRS and CDR2 as YFSETQ. The CDR3 extends over 17 amino acids. Written as DNA, the CDR3 is TGCGCCAGCAGTTTGGGACTAGCGGGAGTAGCAACAGATACGCAGTATTTT. This gives the protein CASSLGLAGVATDTQYF.

The CDR3 sequence: CASSVGAGGYNEQFF. The CDR3 DNA follows: TGTGCCAGCAGCGTAGGTGCGGGAGGGTACAATGAGCAGTTCTTC. The V call is TRBV9, the J call TRBJ2-1; 9 nucleotides align to TRBD2. This CDR3 comprises 15 residues. Germline lookup yields CDR1 SGDLS and CDR2 YYNGEE. Trimming took 0 bases from V and 4 from J; bases not matched to a gene: 2.